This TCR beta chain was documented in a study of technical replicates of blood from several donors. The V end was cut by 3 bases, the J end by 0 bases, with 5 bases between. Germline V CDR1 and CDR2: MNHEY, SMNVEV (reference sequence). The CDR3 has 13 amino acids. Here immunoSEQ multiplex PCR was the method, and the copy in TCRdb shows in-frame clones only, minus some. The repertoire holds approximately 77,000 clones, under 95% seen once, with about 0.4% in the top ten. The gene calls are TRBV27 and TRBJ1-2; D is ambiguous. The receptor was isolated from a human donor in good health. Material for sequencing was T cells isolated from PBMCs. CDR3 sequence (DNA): TGTGCCAGCAGTTTCGGGGCTAACTATGGCTACACCTTC. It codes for CASSFGANYGYTF.